This T cell receptor (beta chain) was identified during a study of cytomegalovirus exposure and HLA in healthy donors. Germline lookup yields CDR1 MGHRA and CDR2 YSYEKL. There are 17 residues in the CDR3. V lost 4 bases and J lost 6, with 22 bases in between. In the case of this clone: Antigen: not known.

It was healthy bone marrow donors who served as donors. The PCR had 60 Vbeta and 13 Jbeta primers. Some clones are missing from TCRdb's copy, which holds only in-frame ones; the method was immunoSEQ multiplex PCR. The data hold 120,000 or so clones, with about a sixth observed a single time. Overall study findings and caveats: As was reported, the classifier diagnosed cytomegalovirus status with high specificity and sensitivity. CMV serostatus was the sole immune exposure information available. Across HLA loci, a later analysis found differing TCR association rates, with DRB1 most and HLA-C fewest.

The J gene is TRBJ1-5, the V gene TRBV4-1, with TRBD1 as a possible D gene (5 bases). The specimen was PBMCs. The receptor was isolated from a female donor in good health and CMV-seropositive. The CDR3 DNA reads as TGCGCCAGCAGCCCGCCAGGCGCGGGGCCCAATGGTCAGCCCCAGCATTTT. This translates into CASSPPGAGPNGQPQHF.